This T cell receptor beta chain was identified during a study of blood T cell repertoires in COVID-19. Trimming removed 8 bases from V and 2 bases from J, with 15 bases in between. The CDR3 loop spans 13 amino acids. Per the germline V gene, CDR1 is GTSNPN and CDR2 is SVGIG (reference sequence). TCRdb's table, derived via immunoSEQ multiplex PCR, lists solely in-frame clones and lacks some. The sample carries roughly 380,000 clones, 80% to 90% recorded once. What was sequenced was PBMCs or T cells enriched from blood (not recorded which). The chain joins TRBV30 to TRBJ1-2; a weak D match, TRBD1 (5 bases). The sequence was collected from a man aged 25 to 40 who had recovered from COVID-19. CDR3 sequence (DNA): TGTGCCGCGGAGTGGCGGGGGAACTATGGCTACACCTTC. Protein product: CAAEWRGNYGYTF.